This is a list of T cell receptor beta chains from one sample in a study of PD-1 blockade in mismatch repair-deficient tumors. Clones were sequenced by immunoSEQ multiplex PCR, and TCRdb holds only the in-frame ones, with some missing. This table holds some 40,000 clones, 75% to 90% found once. Sequenced here: PBMCs, sampled 38 to 40 weeks after starting pembrolizumab. These receptor sequences come from an adult with mismatch repair-deficient cancer. CDR3s include the opening cysteine and the closing phenylalanine or tryptophan. Fields, in order: CDR3 DNA, CDR3 protein, CDR3 length, V gene, D gene, clone size, J gene. The D gene is left open where the match is weak. Clone sizes are given selectively: once, few, many, or a class where the clone is expanded.

cdr3_nt: TGTGCCAGCCAAATAACAGGGCGGGATTCACCCCTCCACTTT
cdr3_aa: CASQITGRDSPLHF
cdr3_length: 14
v_call: TRBV28
d_call: -
clone_size: -
j_call: TRBJ1-6

cdr3_nt: TGTGCCAGCAGTGTGGCCCCGGGACTAGCGGGAGTTTGGTACAATGAGCAGTTCTTC
cdr3_aa: CASSVAPGLAGVWYNEQFF
cdr3_length: 19
v_call: TRBV27
d_call: TRBD2
clone_size: -
j_call: TRBJ2-1

cdr3_nt: TGTGCCAGCAGCACCGTTAGCGGGAGGTACGAGCAGTACTTC
cdr3_aa: CASSTVSGRYEQYF
cdr3_length: 14
v_call: TRBV11-2
d_call: TRBD2
clone_size: -
j_call: TRBJ2-7

cdr3_nt: TGTGCCAGCAGCGCAGAGCGGGCCACCTACGAGCAGTACTTC
cdr3_aa: CASSAERATYEQYF
cdr3_length: 14
v_call: TRBV7-2
d_call: -
clone_size: few
j_call: TRBJ2-7

cdr3_nt: TGTGCCAGCAGTTTTCCCAGGGACAGCTACGAGCAGTACTTC
cdr3_aa: CASSFPRDSYEQYF
cdr3_length: 14
v_call: TRBV28
d_call: TRBD1
clone_size: -
j_call: TRBJ2-7

cdr3_nt: TGTGCCAGCAGCTTTAGCGGGAGTCACGAGACCCAGTACTTC
cdr3_aa: CASSFSGSHETQYF
cdr3_length: 14
v_call: TRBV11-3
d_call: TRBD2
clone_size: -
j_call: TRBJ2-5

cdr3_nt: TGTGCCAGTAGTATAGACTGGCAGGGCAAGACTGAAGCTTTCTTT
cdr3_aa: CASSIDWQGKTEAFF
cdr3_length: 15
v_call: TRBV19
d_call: -
clone_size: -
j_call: TRBJ1-1

cdr3_nt: TGTGCCAGCAGCTTATTTGCGGGAGGTGGGAATGAGCAGTTCTTC
cdr3_aa: CASSLFAGGGNEQFF
cdr3_length: 15
v_call: TRBV7-3
d_call: TRBD2
clone_size: once
j_call: TRBJ2-1

cdr3_nt: TGCGCCAGCGGGGGGGGGCGGCTCTATGGCTACACCTTC
cdr3_aa: CASGGGRLYGYTF
cdr3_length: 13
v_call: TRBV5-1
d_call: -
clone_size: -
j_call: TRBJ1-2

cdr3_nt: TGTGCCAGTAGTCCCACACTACCTACGACCTACAATGAGCAGTTCTTC
cdr3_aa: CASSPTLPTTYNEQFF
cdr3_length: 16
v_call: TRBV19
d_call: -
clone_size: -
j_call: TRBJ2-1

cdr3_nt: TGTGCCAGCAGCCCTGAACACGGGACAGGGGGCGGCTACACCTTC
cdr3_aa: CASSPEHGTGGGYTF
cdr3_length: 15
v_call: TRBV6-4
d_call: TRBD1
clone_size: -
j_call: TRBJ1-2

cdr3_nt: TGTGCCAGCAGTTACTCCCGGGAGGGCCCTGATACGCAGTATTTT
cdr3_aa: CASSYSREGPDTQYF
cdr3_length: 15
v_call: TRBV6-6
d_call: TRBD2
clone_size: -
j_call: TRBJ2-3

cdr3_nt: TGTGCCAGCAGCTTAGGCGGCTTCTCTGGAAACACCATATATTTT
cdr3_aa: CASSLGGFSGNTIYF
cdr3_length: 15
v_call: TRBV7-3
d_call: -
clone_size: -
j_call: TRBJ1-3

cdr3_nt: TGTGCCATCAGACGGGGAGCAACCAACATCCAACAAGAGACCCAGTACTTC
cdr3_aa: CAIRRGATNIQQETQYF
cdr3_length: 17
v_call: TRBV10-3
d_call: -
clone_size: once
j_call: TRBJ2-5

cdr3_nt: TGTGCCAGCAGTGCCCCCGGGACTAGCGGGAGCAGCTACGAGCAGTACTTC
cdr3_aa: CASSAPGTSGSSYEQYF
cdr3_length: 17
v_call: TRBV28
d_call: TRBD2
clone_size: -
j_call: TRBJ2-7

cdr3_nt: TGCGCCAGCAGTTTTACTAGCGGGGAGAATGAGCAGTTCTTC
cdr3_aa: CASSFTSGENEQFF
cdr3_length: 14
v_call: TRBV5-1
d_call: TRBD2
clone_size: -
j_call: TRBJ2-1